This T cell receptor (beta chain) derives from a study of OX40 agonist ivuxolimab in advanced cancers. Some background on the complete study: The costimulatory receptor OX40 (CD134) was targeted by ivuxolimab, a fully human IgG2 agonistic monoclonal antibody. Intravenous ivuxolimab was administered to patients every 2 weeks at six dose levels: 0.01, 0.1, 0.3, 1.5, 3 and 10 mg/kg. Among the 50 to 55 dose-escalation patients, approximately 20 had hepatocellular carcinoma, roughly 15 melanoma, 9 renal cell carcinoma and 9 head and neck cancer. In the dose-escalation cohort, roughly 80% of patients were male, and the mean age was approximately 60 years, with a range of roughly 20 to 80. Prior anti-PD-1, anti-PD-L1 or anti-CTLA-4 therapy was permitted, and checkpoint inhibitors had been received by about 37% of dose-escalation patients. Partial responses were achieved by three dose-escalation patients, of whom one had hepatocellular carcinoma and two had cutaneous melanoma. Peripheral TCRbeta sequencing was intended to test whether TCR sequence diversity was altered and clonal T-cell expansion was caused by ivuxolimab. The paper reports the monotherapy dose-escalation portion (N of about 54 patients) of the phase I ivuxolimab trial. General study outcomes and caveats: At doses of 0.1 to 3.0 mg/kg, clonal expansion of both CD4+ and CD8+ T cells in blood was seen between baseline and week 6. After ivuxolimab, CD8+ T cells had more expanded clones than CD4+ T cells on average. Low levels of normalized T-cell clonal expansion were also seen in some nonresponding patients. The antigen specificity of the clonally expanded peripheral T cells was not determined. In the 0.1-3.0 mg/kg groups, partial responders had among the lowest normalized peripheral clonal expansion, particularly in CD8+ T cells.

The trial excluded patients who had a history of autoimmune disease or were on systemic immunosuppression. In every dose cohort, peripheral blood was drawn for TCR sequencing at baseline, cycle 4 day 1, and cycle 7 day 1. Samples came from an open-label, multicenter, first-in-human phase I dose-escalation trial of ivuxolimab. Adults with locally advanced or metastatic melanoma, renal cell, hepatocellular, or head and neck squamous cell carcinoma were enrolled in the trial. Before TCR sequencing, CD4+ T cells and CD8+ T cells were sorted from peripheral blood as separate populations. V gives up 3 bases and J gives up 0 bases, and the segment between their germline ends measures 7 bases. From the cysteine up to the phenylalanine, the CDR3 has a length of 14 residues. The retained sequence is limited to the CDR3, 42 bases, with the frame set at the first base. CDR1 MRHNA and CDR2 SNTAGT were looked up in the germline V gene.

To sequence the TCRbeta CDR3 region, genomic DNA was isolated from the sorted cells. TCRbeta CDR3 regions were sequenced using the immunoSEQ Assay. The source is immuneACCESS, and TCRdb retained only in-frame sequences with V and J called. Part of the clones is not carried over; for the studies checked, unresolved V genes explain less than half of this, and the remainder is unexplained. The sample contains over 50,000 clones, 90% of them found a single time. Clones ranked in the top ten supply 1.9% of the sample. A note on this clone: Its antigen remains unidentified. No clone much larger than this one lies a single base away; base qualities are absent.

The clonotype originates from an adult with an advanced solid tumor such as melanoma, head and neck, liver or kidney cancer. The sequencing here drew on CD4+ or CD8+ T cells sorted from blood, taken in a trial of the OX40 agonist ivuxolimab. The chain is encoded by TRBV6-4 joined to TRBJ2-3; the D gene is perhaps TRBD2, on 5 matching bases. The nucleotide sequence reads TGTGCCAGCAGTGAAAGGACTAGCACAGATACGCAGTATTTT. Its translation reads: CASSERTSTDTQYF.